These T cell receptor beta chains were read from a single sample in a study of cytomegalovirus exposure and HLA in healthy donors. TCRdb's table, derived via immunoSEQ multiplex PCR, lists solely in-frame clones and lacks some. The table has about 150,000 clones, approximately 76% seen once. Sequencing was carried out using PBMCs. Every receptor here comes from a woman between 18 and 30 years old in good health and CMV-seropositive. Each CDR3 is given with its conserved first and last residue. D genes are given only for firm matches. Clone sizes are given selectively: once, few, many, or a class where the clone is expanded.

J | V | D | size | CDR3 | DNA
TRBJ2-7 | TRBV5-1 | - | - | CASSVGDSSEQYF | TGCGCCAGCAGCGTGGGGGACTCGAGCGAGCAGTACTTC
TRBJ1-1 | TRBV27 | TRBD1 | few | CASSLSRGSEAFF | TGTGCCAGCAGTTTATCCAGGGGGTCTGAAGCTTTCTTT
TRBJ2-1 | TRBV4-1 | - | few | CASSQETSYNEQFF | TGCGCCAGCAGCCAAGAAACATCCTACAATGAGCAGTTCTTC
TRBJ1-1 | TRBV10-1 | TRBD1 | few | CASGDRGPRNTEAFF | TGCGCCAGCGGCGACAGGGGGCCGAGGAACACTGAAGCTTTCTTT
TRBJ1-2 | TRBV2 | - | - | CASSEALRQGYGYTF | TGTGCCAGCAGTGAAGCGCTTCGGCAGGGCTATGGCTACACCTTC
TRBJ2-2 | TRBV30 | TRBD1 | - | CAWSITGGPNTGELFF | TGTGCCTGGAGTATTACAGGGGGCCCGAACACCGGGGAGCTGTTTTTT
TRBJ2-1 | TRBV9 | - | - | CASSPNRARDEQFF | TGTGCCAGCAGCCCCAACAGGGCTCGGGATGAGCAGTTCTTC
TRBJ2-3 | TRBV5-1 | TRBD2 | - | CASSLGLAADTQYF | TGCGCCAGCAGCTTAGGACTAGCTGCAGATACGCAGTATTTT
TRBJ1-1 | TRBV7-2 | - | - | CASSSAQGFDTEAFF | TGTGCCAGCAGCTCAGCCCAGGGGTTTGACACTGAAGCTTTCTTT
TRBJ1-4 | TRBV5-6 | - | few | CASSIHGGTNEKLFF | TGTGCCAGCAGCATTCACGGCGGAACTAATGAAAAACTGTTTTTT
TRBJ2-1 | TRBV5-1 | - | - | CASSLARQAEQFF | TGCGCCAGCAGCTTGGCGCGGCAAGCTGAGCAGTTCTTC
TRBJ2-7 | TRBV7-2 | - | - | CASSLESRAPYF | TGTGCCAGCAGCTTGGAATCTAGAGCGCCGTACTTC
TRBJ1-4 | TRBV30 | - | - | CAWSSGTGNEKLFF | TGTGCCTGGAGTTCCGGGACTGGGAATGAAAAACTGTTTTTT
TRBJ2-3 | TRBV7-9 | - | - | CASSLDRILSTDTQYF | TGTGCCAGCAGCTTAGACCGCATACTAAGCACAGATACGCAGTATTTT
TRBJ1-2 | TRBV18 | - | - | CASSPDDGRYHGYTF | TGTGCCAGCTCACCAGATGACGGGAGATACCATGGCTACACCTTC
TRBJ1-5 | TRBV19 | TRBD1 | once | CASEDRGSNQPQHF | TGTGCCTCCGAGGACAGGGGTAGCAATCAGCCCCAGCATTTT
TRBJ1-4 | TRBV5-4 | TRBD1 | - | CASGMTGVEKLFF | TGTGCCAGCGGTATGACAGGGGTCGAAAAACTGTTTTTT
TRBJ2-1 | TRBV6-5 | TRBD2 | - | CASSYSALAGVYEQFF | TGTGCCAGCAGTTACTCGGCACTAGCGGGGGTGTATGAGCAGTTCTTC
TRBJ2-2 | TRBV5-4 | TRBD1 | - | CASSYESDRGTGELFF | TGTGCCAGCAGCTATGAGTCGGACAGGGGCACCGGGGAGCTGTTTTTT
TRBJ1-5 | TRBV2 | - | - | CASRAGNQPQHF | TGTGCCAGCAGGGCGGGTAATCAGCCCCAGCATTTT
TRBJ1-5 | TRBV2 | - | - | CASSGFRGSNQPQHF | TGTGCCAGCAGTGGGTTTAGGGGGAGCAATCAGCCCCAGCATTTT
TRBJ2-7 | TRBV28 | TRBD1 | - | CASINPGQNYEQYF | TGTGCCAGCATAAATCCGGGACAGAACTACGAGCAGTACTTC